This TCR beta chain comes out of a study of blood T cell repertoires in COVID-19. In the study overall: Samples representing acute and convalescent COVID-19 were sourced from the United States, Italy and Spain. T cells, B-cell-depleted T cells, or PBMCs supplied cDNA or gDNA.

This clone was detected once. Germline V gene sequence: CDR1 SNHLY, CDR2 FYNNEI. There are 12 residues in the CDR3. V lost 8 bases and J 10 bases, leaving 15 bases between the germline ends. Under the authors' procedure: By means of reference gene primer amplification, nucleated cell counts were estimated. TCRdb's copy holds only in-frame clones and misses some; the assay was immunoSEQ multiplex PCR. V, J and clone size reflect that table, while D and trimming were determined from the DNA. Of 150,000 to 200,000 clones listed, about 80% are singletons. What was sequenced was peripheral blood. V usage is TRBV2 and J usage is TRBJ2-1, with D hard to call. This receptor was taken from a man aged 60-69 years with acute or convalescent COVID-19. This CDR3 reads CASFFQFLEQFF. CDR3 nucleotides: TGTGCCAGCTTTTTCCAGTTTTTGGAGCAGTTCTTC.